This T cell receptor beta chain was captured by sequencing in a study of blood T cell repertoires in COVID-19. Study summary: Acute and convalescent COVID-19 samples came from the United States, Italy and Spain. T cells, B-cell-depleted T cells, or PBMCs supplied cDNA or gDNA.

This table comes from immunoSEQ multiplex PCR, and its TCRdb copy is limited to in-frame clones, with some not included. The data hold roughly 250,000 clones, with around 87% observed a single time. Clinical history as reported by participants underpinned cohort assignment. In germline, CDR1 is MNHNS, CDR2 SASEGT. Deletions cut 3 bases from V and 7 bases from J, with 9 bases between. The CDR3 sequence is 12 residues long. Sequences were obtained from PBMCs or T cells enriched from blood (not recorded which). The receptor's source is a woman aged 40 to 55 with acute COVID-19. The chain links TRBV6-1 to TRBJ1-2; the D gene is possibly TRBD1 (5 bases). CDR3 amino acids: CASSDGGFGYTF. CDR3 nucleotide sequence: TGTGCCAGCAGTGATGGGGGGTTTGGCTACACCTTC.